This paragraph reports one T cell receptor (beta chain). This specimen comes from a study of blood T cell repertoires in COVID-19. The data were produced by immunoSEQ multiplex PCR, yet TCRdb's version contains in-frame clones alone and is incomplete. Here the sample spans a few hundred thousand clones, about 80% being singletons. V was cut by 4 bases and J by 1 base, with 16 bases left in between. The CDR3 has 17 residues. Germline-derived CDR1 and CDR2 are MNHNS and SASEGT. The origin of this receptor is a woman aged 80 or over with acute or convalescent COVID-19. J is TRBJ2-2 and V is TRBV6-1; a possible D gene is TRBD2 (6 bases). The source material was peripheral blood. The CDR3 DNA reads TGTGCCAGCAGTGGGAGGTTTGGGACTGTGAACACCGGGGAGCTGTTTTTT. Translating it yields CASSGRFGTVNTGELFF.